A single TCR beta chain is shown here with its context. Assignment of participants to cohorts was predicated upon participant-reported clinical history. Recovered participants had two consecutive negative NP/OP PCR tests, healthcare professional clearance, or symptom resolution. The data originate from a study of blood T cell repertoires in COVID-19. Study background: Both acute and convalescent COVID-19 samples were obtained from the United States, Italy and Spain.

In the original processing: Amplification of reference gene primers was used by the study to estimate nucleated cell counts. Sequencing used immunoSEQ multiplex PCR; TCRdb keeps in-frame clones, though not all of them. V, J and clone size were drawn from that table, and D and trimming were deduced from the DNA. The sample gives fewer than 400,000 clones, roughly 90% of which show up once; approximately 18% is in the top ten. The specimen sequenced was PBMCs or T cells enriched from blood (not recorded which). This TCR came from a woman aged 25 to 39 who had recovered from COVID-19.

The CDR3 sequence: CATSELASHGELFF. The CDR3 nucleotides read TGTGCCACCAGTGAACTAGCCTCCCACGGGGAGCTGTTTTTT. V gene TRBV24-1 combines with J gene TRBJ2-2; D may be TRBD2 (6 bases). This CDR3 has 14 residues. In germline, CDR1 is KGHDR, CDR2 SFDVKD. Trimming removed 4 bases at V and 7 bases at J, with 12 bases between.